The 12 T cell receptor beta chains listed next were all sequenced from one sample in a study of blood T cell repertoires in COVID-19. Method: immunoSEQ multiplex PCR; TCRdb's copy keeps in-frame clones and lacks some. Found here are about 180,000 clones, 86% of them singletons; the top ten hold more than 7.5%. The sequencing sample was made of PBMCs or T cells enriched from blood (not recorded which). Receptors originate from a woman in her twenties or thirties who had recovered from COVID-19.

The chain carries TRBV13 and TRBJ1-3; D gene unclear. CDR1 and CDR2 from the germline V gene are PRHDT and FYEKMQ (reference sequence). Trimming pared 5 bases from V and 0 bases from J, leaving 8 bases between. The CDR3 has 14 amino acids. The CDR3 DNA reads TGTGCCAGCAGCCCTCGGGGCTCTGGAAACACCATATATTTT. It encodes CASSPRGSGNTIYF.

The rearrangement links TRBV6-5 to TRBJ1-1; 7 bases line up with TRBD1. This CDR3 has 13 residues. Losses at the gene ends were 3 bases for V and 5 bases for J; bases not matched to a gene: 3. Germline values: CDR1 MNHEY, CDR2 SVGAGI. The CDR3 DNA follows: TGTGCCAGCAGTTATCCGACAGGGACTGAAGCTTTCTTT. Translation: CASSYPTGTEAFF.

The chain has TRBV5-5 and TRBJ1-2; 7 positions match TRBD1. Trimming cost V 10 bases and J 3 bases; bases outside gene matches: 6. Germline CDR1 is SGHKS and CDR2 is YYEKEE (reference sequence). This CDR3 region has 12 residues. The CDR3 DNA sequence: TGTGCCCCTCCGGGGACAGACTATGGCTACACCTTC. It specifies CAPPGTDYGYTF. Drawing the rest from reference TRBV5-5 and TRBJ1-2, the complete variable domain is DAGVTQSPTHLIKTRGQQVTLRCSPISGHKSVSWYQQVLGQGPQFIFQYYEKEERGRGNFPDRFSARQFPNYSSELNVNALLLGDSALYLCAPPGTDYGYTFGSGTRLTVV.

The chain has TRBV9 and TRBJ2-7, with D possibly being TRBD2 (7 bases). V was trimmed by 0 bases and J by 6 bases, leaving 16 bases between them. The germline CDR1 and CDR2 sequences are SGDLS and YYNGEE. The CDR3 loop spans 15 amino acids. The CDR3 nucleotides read TGTGCCAGCAGCGTAGGAGGGGGGGGCCAGGGCGAGCAGTACTTC. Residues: CASSVGGGGQGEQYF.

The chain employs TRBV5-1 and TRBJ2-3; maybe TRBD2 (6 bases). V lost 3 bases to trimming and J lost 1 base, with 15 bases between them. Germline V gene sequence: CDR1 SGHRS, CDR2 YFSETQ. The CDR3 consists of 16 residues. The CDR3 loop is CASSSGRPLGTDTQYF. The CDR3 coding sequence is TGCGCCAGCAGCTCTGGGAGGCCCCTCGGCACAGATACGCAGTATTTT. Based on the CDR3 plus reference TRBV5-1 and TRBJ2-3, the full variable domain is KAGVTQTPRYLIKTRGQQVTLSCSPISGHRSVSWYQQTPGQGLQFLFEYFSETQRNKGNFPGRFSGRQFSNSRSEMNVSTLELGDSALYLCASSSGRPLGTDTQYFGPGTRLTVL.

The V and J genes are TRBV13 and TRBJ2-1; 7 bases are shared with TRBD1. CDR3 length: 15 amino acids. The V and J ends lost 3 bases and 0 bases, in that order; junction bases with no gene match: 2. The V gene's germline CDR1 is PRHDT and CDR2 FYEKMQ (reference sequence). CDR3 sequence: CASSLTGPSYNEQFF. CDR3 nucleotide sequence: TGTGCCAGCAGCTTGACAGGGCCCTCCTACAATGAGCAGTTCTTC.

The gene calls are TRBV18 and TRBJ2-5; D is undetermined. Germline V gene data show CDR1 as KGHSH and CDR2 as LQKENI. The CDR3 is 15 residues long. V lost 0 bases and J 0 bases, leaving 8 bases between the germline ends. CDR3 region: CASSPPNAYQETQYF. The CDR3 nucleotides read TGTGCCAGCTCACCACCGAACGCGTACCAAGAGACCCAGTACTTC. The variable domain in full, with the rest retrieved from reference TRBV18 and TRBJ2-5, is NAGVMQNPRHLVRRRGQEARLRCSPMKGHSHVYWYRQLPEEGLKFMVYLQKENIIDESGMPKERFSAEFPKEGPSILRIQQVVRGDSAAYFCASSPPNAYQETQYFGPGTRLLVL.

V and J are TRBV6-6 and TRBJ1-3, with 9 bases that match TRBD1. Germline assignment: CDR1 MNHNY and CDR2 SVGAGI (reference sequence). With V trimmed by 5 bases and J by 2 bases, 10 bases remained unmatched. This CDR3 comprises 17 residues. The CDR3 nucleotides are TGTGCCAGCAGTCAATCAACGGGACAGGGAACTGGAAACACCATATATTTT. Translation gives CASSQSTGQGTGNTIYF.

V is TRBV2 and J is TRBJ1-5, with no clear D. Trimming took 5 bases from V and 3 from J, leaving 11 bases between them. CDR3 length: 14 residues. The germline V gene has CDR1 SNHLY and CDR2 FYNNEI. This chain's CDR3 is CASSTTRNNQPQHF. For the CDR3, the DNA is TGTGCCAGCAGTACGACACGGAACAATCAGCCCCAGCATTTT.

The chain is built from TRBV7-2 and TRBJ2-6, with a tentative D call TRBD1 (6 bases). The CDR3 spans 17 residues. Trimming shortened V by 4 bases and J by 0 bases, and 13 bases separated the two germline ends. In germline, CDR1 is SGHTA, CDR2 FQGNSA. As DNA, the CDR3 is TGTGCCAGCAGCTGGTCGCAGGGGTTCTCTGGGGCCAACGTCCTGACTTTC. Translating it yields CASSWSQGFSGANVLTF.

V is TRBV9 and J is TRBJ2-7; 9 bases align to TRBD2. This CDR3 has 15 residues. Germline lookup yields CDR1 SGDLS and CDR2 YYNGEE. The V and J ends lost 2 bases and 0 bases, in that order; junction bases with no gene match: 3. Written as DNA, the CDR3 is TGTGCCAGCAGCGTTAGCGGGAGCGTCTCCTACGAGCAGTACTTC. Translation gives CASSVSGSVSYEQYF.

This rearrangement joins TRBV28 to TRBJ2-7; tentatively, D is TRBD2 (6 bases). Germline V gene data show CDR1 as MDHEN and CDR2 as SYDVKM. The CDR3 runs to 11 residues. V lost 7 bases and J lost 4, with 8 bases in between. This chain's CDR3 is CASIGGYEQYF. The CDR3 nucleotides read TGTGCCAGCATTGGAGGGTACGAGCAGTACTTC. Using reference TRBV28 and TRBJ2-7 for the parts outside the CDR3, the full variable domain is DVKVTQSSRYLVKRTGEKVFLECVQDMDHENMFWYRQDPGLGLRLIYFSYDVKMKEKGDIPEGYSVSREKKERFSLILESASTNQTSMYLCASIGGYEQYFGPGTRLTVT.